The rows below give T cell receptor beta chains drawn from one sample of a study of response to subunit inactivated influenza vaccine. TCRdb re-analysed the RT-PCR reads in MiXCR, keeping a single row per CDR3 protein. The sample includes hundreds of thousands of distinct CDR3 sequences, around 13% of them seen just once. Sequencing used PBMCs from blood, obtained 14 to 15 days before vaccination. Receptor source: a man aged 45-65 years who received an inactivated influenza vaccine. CDR3s include the opening cysteine and the closing phenylalanine or tryptophan. A D gene is named only where the DNA matches it firmly. Part of the rows lack a size; the others show once, few, many or a class for expanded clones.

J gene: TRBJ2-7
clone size: .
D gene: .
V gene: TRBV28
CDR3 DNA: TGTGCCAGCAGTTTATTGGAAGACTATCCCTACGAGCAGTACTTC
CDR3 protein: CASSLLEDYPYEQYF

J gene: TRBJ2-5
clone size: few
D gene: .
V gene: TRBV2
CDR3 DNA: TGTGCCAGCAGTGCGCAGGGGCGAGAGACCCAGTACTTC
CDR3 protein: CASSAQGRETQYF

J gene: TRBJ1-3
clone size: .
D gene: TRBD1
V gene: TRBV7-9
CDR3 DNA: TGTGCCAGCAGCTTAGCTGGGACAGACTCTGGAAACACCATATATTTT
CDR3 protein: CASSLAGTDSGNTIYF

J gene: TRBJ2-3
clone size: .
D gene: .
V gene: TRBV11-3
CDR3 DNA: TGTGCCAGCAGCTTAGAGCGCTCCTCAGATACGCAGTATTTT
CDR3 protein: CASSLERSSDTQYF

J gene: TRBJ2-2
clone size: .
D gene: .
V gene: TRBV7-6
CDR3 DNA: TGTGCCAGCGGAGGAGGGGCAGGGCAAATCACCGGGGAGCTGTTTTTT
CDR3 protein: CASGGGAGQITGELFF

J gene: TRBJ2-5
clone size: many
D gene: .
V gene: TRBV4-3
CDR3 DNA: TGCGCCAGCAGCCAAGATCCATGGGCTAGCTCCGAGACCCAGTACTTC
CDR3 protein: CASSQDPWASSETQYF

J gene: TRBJ2-7
clone size: .
D gene: .
V gene: TRBV18
CDR3 DNA: TGTGCCAGCTCACCTGGACACGGGGTTTCCTACGAGCAGTACTTC
CDR3 protein: CASSPGHGVSYEQYF

J gene: TRBJ2-3
clone size: .
D gene: .
V gene: TRBV20-1
CDR3 DNA: TGCAGTGTCAGGGGCGGTACTAGCACAGATACGCAGTATTTT
CDR3 protein: CSVRGGTSTDTQYF

J gene: TRBJ2-3
clone size: few
D gene: TRBD2
V gene: TRBV18
CDR3 DNA: TGTGCCAGCTCGCTCGGGCCTAGCGGGGGTTGGACGCAGTATTTT
CDR3 protein: CASSLGPSGGWTQYF

J gene: TRBJ2-2
clone size: few
D gene: TRBD2
V gene: TRBV6-5
CDR3 DNA: TGTGCCAGCAGTTTCGAGCGGGGAGCGAACACCGGGGAGCTGTTTTTT
CDR3 protein: CASSFERGANTGELFF

J gene: TRBJ2-7
clone size: few
D gene: TRBD2
V gene: TRBV29-1
CDR3 DNA: TGCAGCGTTGAAGATCGTAGTAGCGGGAGCGTCGAGCAGTACTTC
CDR3 protein: CSVEDRSSGSVEQYF

J gene: TRBJ2-1
clone size: .
D gene: .
V gene: TRBV12-3/TRBV12-4
CDR3 DNA: TGTGCCAGCAGTCGTAGCGTCACTGAGCAGTTCTTC
CDR3 protein: CASSRSVTEQFF

J gene: TRBJ1-2
clone size: .
D gene: TRBD1
V gene: TRBV4-3
CDR3 DNA: TGCGCCAGCAGCCAGACAGGGGCTAACTATGGCTACACCTTC
CDR3 protein: CASSQTGANYGYTF

J gene: TRBJ2-3
clone size: many
D gene: .
V gene: TRBV29-1
CDR3 DNA: TGCAGCGTTGAGTCTAGCGAGGGCACAGATACGCAGTATTTT
CDR3 protein: CSVESSEGTDTQYF

J gene: TRBJ1-2
clone size: .
D gene: .
V gene: TRBV7-2
CDR3 DNA: TGTGCCAGCAGCTTAGCGCACCTCGGGACACCCTATGGCTACACCTTC
CDR3 protein: CASSLAHLGTPYGYTF

J gene: TRBJ2-7
clone size: few
D gene: .
V gene: TRBV12-3/TRBV12-4
CDR3 DNA: TGTGCCAGCAGTTTGTTTGAGGGGATGCACGAGCAGTACTTC
CDR3 protein: CASSLFEGMHEQYF

J gene: TRBJ2-1
clone size: few
D gene: .
V gene: TRBV30
CDR3 DNA: TGTGCCTGGACCCCACCCACCGGGATTCAGCAGTTCTTC
CDR3 protein: CAWTPPTGIQQFF

J gene: TRBJ2-7
clone size: few
D gene: .
V gene: TRBV7-8
CDR3 DNA: TGTGCCAGCAGCTTAGGCGGGGGCACAGCGGAGTACTTC
CDR3 protein: CASSLGGGTAEYF

J gene: TRBJ2-5
clone size: .
D gene: .
V gene: TRBV12-3/TRBV12-4
CDR3 DNA: TGTGCCAGCAGTTTGGGCAGGGGAATAGAGGAGACCCAGTACTTC
CDR3 protein: CASSLGRGIEETQYF

J gene: TRBJ2-1
clone size: .
D gene: TRBD1
V gene: TRBV9
CDR3 DNA: TGTGCCAGCAGCCCGGGACAGGCGGCTGGCAATGAGCAGTTCTTC
CDR3 protein: CASSPGQAAGNEQFF

J gene: TRBJ1-2
clone size: many
D gene: TRBD1
V gene: TRBV11-1
CDR3 DNA: TGTGCCAGCAGCTTACCGGGGGACGGGACAGGGGGCTTTCTGCATGGCTACACCTTC
CDR3 protein: CASSLPGDGTGGFLHGYTF

J gene: TRBJ2-1
clone size: .
D gene: .
V gene: TRBV19
CDR3 DNA: TGTGCCAGTAACCCGGACAGTAGTTTTTACAATGAGCAGTTCTTC
CDR3 protein: CASNPDSSFYNEQFF

J gene: TRBJ2-1
clone size: few
D gene: TRBD2
V gene: TRBV20-1
CDR3 DNA: TGCAGTGCTAGAGGCGAGCGGGGCCACAATGAGCAGTTCTTC
CDR3 protein: CSARGERGHNEQFF

J gene: TRBJ2-7
clone size: many
D gene: .
V gene: TRBV3-1
CDR3 DNA: TGTGCCAGCAGCCAAATCGGGGAGCAGTACTTC
CDR3 protein: CASSQIGEQYF

J gene: TRBJ1-2
clone size: many
D gene: .
V gene: TRBV29-1
CDR3 DNA: TGCAGCGTCCTGTACGTTGGTTCTTATGGCTACACCTTC
CDR3 protein: CSVLYVGSYGYTF

J gene: TRBJ2-6
clone size: .
D gene: TRBD1
V gene: TRBV10-3
CDR3 DNA: TGTGCCATCAGTGATGTTAAGGGGGCGCAGACAGGGGCCAACGTCCTGACTTTC
CDR3 protein: CAISDVKGAQTGANVLTF

J gene: TRBJ2-1
clone size: .
D gene: .
V gene: TRBV7-2
CDR3 DNA: TGTGCCAGCAGCTTAGCAATTAAGGGGACTGAGCAGTTCTTC
CDR3 protein: CASSLAIKGTEQFF

J gene: TRBJ2-7
clone size: many
D gene: TRBD2
V gene: TRBV20-1
CDR3 DNA: TGCAGTGCTGATCCGGGACTAGCGGGAGGGCCGAGAGAGCAGTACTTC
CDR3 protein: CSADPGLAGGPREQYF

J gene: TRBJ1-5
clone size: few
D gene: .
V gene: TRBV20-1
CDR3 DNA: TGCAGTGCTAGAGAAGAAGGCCTGGGAGTCAATCAGCCCCAGCATTTT
CDR3 protein: CSAREEGLGVNQPQHF

J gene: TRBJ2-3
clone size: .
D gene: .
V gene: TRBV27
CDR3 DNA: TGTGCCAGTGCCTTCAATTCAGATACGCAGTATTTT
CDR3 protein: CASAFNSDTQYF

J gene: TRBJ2-2
clone size: many
D gene: .
V gene: TRBV27
CDR3 DNA: TGTGCCAGCAGTTTGTTGGGGCTAAAAGGGGGGGGCCGTACCGGGGAGCTGTTTTTT
CDR3 protein: CASSLLGLKGGGRTGELFF

J gene: TRBJ2-7
clone size: few
D gene: TRBD2
V gene: TRBV20-1
CDR3 DNA: TGCAGTGCTAGGGTTCCTAGCGGGAGGGTATACGAGCAGTACTTC
CDR3 protein: CSARVPSGRVYEQYF

J gene: TRBJ2-5
clone size: few
D gene: .
V gene: TRBV14
CDR3 DNA: TGTGCCAGCAGCCAAGTACTGGGTTCGGGGACCCAGTACTTC
CDR3 protein: CASSQVLGSGTQYF

J gene: TRBJ1-1
clone size: few
D gene: .
V gene: TRBV12-3/TRBV12-4
CDR3 DNA: TGTGCCAGCAGTTCGCAATTCGGGCAGGGTGAAGCTTTCTTT
CDR3 protein: CASSSQFGQGEAFF

J gene: TRBJ1-2
clone size: .
D gene: TRBD1
V gene: TRBV15
CDR3 DNA: TGTGCCATCACGAGGGACAGGGAGAACTATGGCTACACCTTC
CDR3 protein: CAITRDRENYGYTF

J gene: TRBJ2-4
clone size: .
D gene: TRBD1
V gene: TRBV5-1
CDR3 DNA: TGCGCCAGCAGCTTGGGGGACAGGACCAAAAACATTCAGTACTTC
CDR3 protein: CASSLGDRTKNIQYF

J gene: TRBJ1-2
clone size: .
D gene: .
V gene: TRBV12-3/TRBV12-4
CDR3 DNA: TGTGCCAGCAGCTATACAGGGAGGGGTATCTATGGCTACACCTTC
CDR3 protein: CASSYTGRGIYGYTF